The 25 T cell receptor beta chains reported below all come from one sample, sequenced in a study of cytomegalovirus exposure and HLA in healthy donors. PCR primers comprised 60 Vbeta and 13 Jbeta primers. Profiled with immunoSEQ multiplex PCR; TCRdb holds only in-frame clones, not every one. This table holds some 210,000 clones, around four fifths found once. Sequenced input: PBMCs. The receptors here all came from a male donor in good health and CMV-seronegative.

The chain combines TRBV28 with TRBJ2-5; 12 nucleotides align to TRBD2. J lost 7 bases, V lost 7 bases, and 7 bases had no gene match. Per germline, CDR1 MDHEN and CDR2 SYDVKM. CDR3 length equals 14 residues. The CDR3 is CASTLAGGGRTQYF. The CDR3, as DNA: TGTGCCAGCACCCTAGCGGGAGGGGGGAGGACCCAGTACTTC.

The chain is built from TRBV15 and TRBJ2-1; TRBD2 matches at 8 bases. With 3 bases clipped from V and 8 bases from J, the junction kept 15 bases outside the gene matches. CDR1 is LNHNV, CDR2 YYDKDF, per germline (reference sequence). The CDR3 is 17 amino acids. The CDR3 loop is CATSSSPYSGRADEQFF. The CDR3 nucleotides are TGTGCCACCAGCAGCTCTCCTTATTCCGGGAGGGCCGATGAGCAGTTCTTC.

The chain combines TRBV5-1 with TRBJ2-1; possible D gene TRBD1, 5 bases. Germline CDR1 SGHRS, CDR2 YFSETQ. The CDR3 extends over 14 amino acids. The ends were cut back, 0 bases at V and 8 bases at J, with 12 bases in the middle. The CDR3 spells CASSLGGRVDEQFF. CDR3 nucleotide sequence: TGCGCCAGCAGCTTGGGGGGCAGGGTTGATGAGCAGTTCTTC.

This rearrangement joins TRBV7-2 to TRBJ2-5, with D tentatively TRBD2 (5 bases). CDR3 length equals 16 residues. The germline V and J ends were trimmed by 1 base and 5 bases, with 17 bases remaining between them. Germline CDR1 SGHTA, CDR2 FQGNSA. This CDR3 reads CASSLEGMGVGETQYF. The CDR3 DNA is TGTGCCAGCAGCTTAGAGGGCATGGGAGTTGGGGAGACCCAGTACTTC.

This clone appeared once. The V call is TRBV7-3, the J call TRBJ2-7; 8 bases match TRBD2. Germline V gives CDR1 SGHTA, CDR2 FQGTGA. There are 15 residues in the CDR3. With V trimmed by 6 bases and J by 0 bases, 7 bases remained unmatched. CDR3 residues: CASRAGGGSSYEQYF. The CDR3, as DNA: TGTGCCAGCAGGGCCGGCGGGGGGAGCTCCTACGAGCAGTACTTC.

The V gene is TRBV15, the J gene TRBJ2-7; 9 bases match TRBD1. V was pared by 0 bases and J by 5 bases, with 8 bases of the junction left unmatched. This CDR3 comprises 16 residues. Germline V gives CDR1 LNHNV, CDR2 YYDKDF (reference sequence). CDR3 protein: CATSRDPTGGFDEQYF. CDR3 nucleotide sequence: TGTGCCACCAGCAGAGACCCCACAGGGGGCTTCGACGAGCAGTACTTC.

With respect to this clone: The sample contains more than one DNA sequence encoding this CDR3. The CDR3: CASSLAGGYNEQFF. The CDR3 DNA reads TGTGCCAGCAGCTTGGCGGGTGGTTACAATGAGCAGTTCTTC. The chain links TRBV7-9 to TRBJ2-1; D perhaps matches TRBD2 (5 bases). V was cut by 3 bases and J by 4 bases, with 10 bases left in between. Germline V CDR1 and CDR2: SEHNR, FQNEAQ (reference sequence). This CDR3 has 14 residues. Variable domain in full (rest from reference TRBV7-9 and TRBJ2-1): DTGVSQNPRHKITKRGQNVTFRCDPISEHNRLYWYRQTLGQGPEFLTYFQNEAQLEKSRLLSDRFSAERPKGSFSTLEIQRTEQGDSAMYLCASSLAGGYNEQFFGPGTRLTVL.

The rearrangement links TRBV2 to TRBJ2-1; D possibly corresponds to TRBD1 (5 bases). Trimming stripped 3 bases from V and 10 bases from J, with 13 bases between. This CDR3 contains 13 residues. In germline, CDR1 is SNHLY, CDR2 FYNNEI. The CDR3 sequence is CASSDAVRQEQFF. CDR3 DNA: TGTGCCAGCAGTGATGCGGTGAGACAGGAGCAGTTCTTC.

The V gene is TRBV7-9, the J gene TRBJ1-2; possibly TRBD1 for D (5 bases). This CDR3 contains 13 residues. Germline CDR1 SEHNR, CDR2 FQNEAQ (reference sequence). The V and J ends lost 3 bases and 8 bases respectively, with 13 bases between them. CDR3 DNA sequence: TGTGCCAGCAGCTTCTCGACAGACACCGGCTACACCTTC. Encoded protein: CASSFSTDTGYTF.

J is TRBJ1-2 and V is TRBV29-1; D ambiguous. The CDR3 runs to 12 residues. Between the trimmed V and J ends, which lost 3 bases and 6 bases, there was a span of 11 bases. Germline CDR1 reads SQVTM; CDR2 reads ANQGSEA. The CDR3 region has the DNA TGCAGCGTTGAGGCTATAGGAGATGGCTACACCTTC. This encodes CSVEAIGDGYTF.

The chain carries TRBV11-2 and TRBJ2-7, with a weak D call TRBD2 (5 bases). Trimming took 6 bases from V and 11 from J, leaving 14 bases between them. CDR1 is SGHAT, CDR2 FQNNGV, per germline. The CDR3 totals 11 residues. The DNA of the CDR3 is TGTGCCAGCAGTCTAGGAAAGGAGGAGTACTTC. It specifies CASSLGKEEYF.

This chain joins TRBV19 and TRBJ1-1; D is perhaps TRBD1 (5 bases). V was trimmed by 4 bases and J by 1 base, leaving 13 bases between them. Germline assignment: CDR1 LNHDA and CDR2 SQIVND (reference sequence). The CDR3 covers 15 residues. The CDR3 region has the DNA TGTGCCAGTAGTACCCAGGGCCAATGGAACACTGAAGCTTTCTTT. It yields the protein CASSTQGQWNTEAFF.

The chain joins TRBV7-3 to TRBJ2-1; TRBD1 is a possible D gene (5 bases). The CDR3 length is 14 residues. Germline assignment: CDR1 SGHTA and CDR2 FQGTGA. The V end was cut by 2 bases, the J end by 5 bases, with 10 bases between. This CDR3 reads CASSLARAHNEQFF. Written as DNA, the CDR3 is TGTGCCAGCAGCTTAGCCAGGGCCCACAATGAGCAGTTCTTC.

The chain couples TRBV6-1 to TRBJ2-7; no firm D call. The CDR3 runs to 15 residues. CDR1 MNHNS and CDR2 SASEGT come from the germline V gene. Trimming took off 5 bases at V and 1 base at J, with 15 bases between the two ends. CDR3 residues: CASSNQPRESYEQYF. The CDR3, as DNA: TGTGCCAGCAGTAACCAACCCCGAGAGTCCTACGAGCAGTACTTC.

Worth noting for this clone: Other DNA variants within this sample encode the same CDR3. The chain recombines TRBV5-8 with TRBJ1-5, with unresolved D. Trimming left V 1 base short and J 3 bases short, with 8 bases between. The CDR3 runs 14 residues. Germline V gives CDR1 SGHTS, CDR2 YDEGEE. In DNA form, the CDR3 reads TGTGCCAGCAGCTTGTCAGGTCACAATCAGCCCCAGCATTTT. It codes for CASSLSGHNQPQHF.

J is TRBJ1-1 and V is TRBV19, with 10 bases that match TRBD1. The germline V gene encodes CDR1 LNHDA and CDR2 SQIVND (reference sequence). V shed 3 bases, J shed 0 bases, and the junction held 4 bases outside the gene matches. The CDR3 consists of 16 residues. CDR3 region: CASSMGQGRMNTEAFF. The CDR3 bases are TGTGCCAGTAGTATGGGACAGGGGAGAATGAACACTGAAGCTTTCTTT.

This CDR3 reads CASSPGGASGNTIYF. The CDR3 DNA reads as TGTGCCAGCAGCCCCGGCGGAGCGTCCGGAAACACCATATATTTT. The chain links TRBV7-3 to TRBJ1-3; D is ambiguous. CDR1 and CDR2 from the germline V gene are SGHTA and FQGTGA. Trimming left V 5 bases short and J 4 bases short, with 15 bases between. The length of the CDR3 is 15 residues.

The J gene is TRBJ2-7, the V gene TRBV27, with 7 nucleotides matching TRBD2. The CDR3 loop spans 14 amino acids. Germline V gene lookup returns CDR1 MNHEY and CDR2 SMNVEV (reference sequence). With 8 bases clipped from V and 3 bases from J, the junction kept 10 bases outside the gene matches. The CDR3 reads CASAGGGRGYEQYF. The CDR3 DNA reads TGTGCCAGCGCCGGCGGCGGGAGAGGCTACGAGCAGTACTTC.

The chain recombines TRBV5-1 with TRBJ2-2, with D perhaps matching TRBD2 (6 bases). Germline V gene sequence: CDR1 SGHRS, CDR2 YFSETQ. Trimming pared 4 bases from V and 0 bases from J, leaving 16 bases between. CDR3 length: 17 amino acids. The CDR3 loop is CASSPSLGGANTGELFF. CDR3 nucleotides: TGCGCCAGCAGCCCCTCGCTGGGGGGAGCGAACACCGGGGAGCTGTTTTTT.

The chain employs TRBV19 and TRBJ2-3; 7 bases are shared with TRBD2. The CDR3 is made up of 16 amino acids. Trimming took 2 bases from V and 3 from J; bases not matched to a gene: 8. Germline loops: CDR1 LNHDA, CDR2 SQIVND (reference sequence). CDR3: CASSILSGGETDTQYF. In nucleotides, the CDR3 is TGTGCCAGTAGTATATTATCGGGGGGTGAGACAGATACGCAGTATTTT. The entire variable domain, with the rest obtained from reference TRBV19 and TRBJ2-3, is as follows: DGGITQSPKYLFRKEGQNVTLSCEQNLNHDAMYWYRQDPGQGLRLIYYSQIVNDFQKGDIAEGYSVSREKKESFPLTVTSAQKNPTAFYLCASSILSGGETDTQYFGPGTRLTVL.

About this clone itself: A read error may produce the germline difference seen at one junction end. The same CDR3 also results from other DNA sequences found in this sample. V is TRBV6-5 and J is TRBJ2-2; D possibly corresponds to TRBD2 (6 bases). CDR1 is MNHEY and CDR2 is SVGAGI in the germline V gene. This CDR3 is 16 amino acids long. CDR3 coding DNA: TGCGCCAGCAGTTATGAGGTAGCGGAATACACCGGGGAGCTGTTTTTT. Translated: CASSYEVAEYTGELFF.

This sequence joins TRBV6-1 and TRBJ2-3; TRBD1 aligns across 10 bases. Trimming took 4 bases from V and 1 from J; bases not matched to a gene: 2. The CDR3 loop spans 15 amino acids. Germline V lookup: CDR1 MNHNS, CDR2 SASEGT. The CDR3 nucleotides are TGTGCCAGCAGTGGAGGGACAGGGGGCACAGATACGCAGTATTTT. Residues: CASSGGTGGTDTQYF.

The rearrangement uses TRBV7-9 and TRBJ1-1; TRBD1 is a possible D gene (6 bases). CDR1 and CDR2 (germline): SEHNR, FQNEAQ (reference sequence). The CDR3 length is 14 residues. With 5 bases removed from V and 8 bases from J, the gap between germline ends came to 18 bases. In nucleotides, the CDR3 is TGTGCCAGCAGCGGACGGACAGCCGGATGGGAAGCTTTCTTT. It specifies CASSGRTAGWEAFF.

This rearrangement joins TRBV5-1 to TRBJ1-5; D might be TRBD1 (5 bases). Germline V gene data show CDR1 as SGHRS and CDR2 as YFSETQ. The CDR3 totals 14 residues. The V end lost 4 bases, the J end lost 6 bases, and 14 bases lay between the germline ends. The CDR3 sequence is CASSPGRGGQPQHF. The CDR3 nucleotides read TGCGCCAGCAGCCCGGGACGGGGAGGTCAGCCCCAGCATTTT.

The chain carries TRBV7-3 and TRBJ2-6; weak D call: TRBD2 (6 bases). V shed 4 bases and J shed 4 bases, with 14 bases lying between them. The germline V gene encodes CDR1 SGHTA and CDR2 FQGTGA. The CDR3 covers 16 residues. The CDR3 region has the DNA TGTGCCAGCAGCTCCCAGAGCGCGGGGGGGGCCAACGTCCTGACTTTC. It is translated as CASSSQSAGGANVLTF.